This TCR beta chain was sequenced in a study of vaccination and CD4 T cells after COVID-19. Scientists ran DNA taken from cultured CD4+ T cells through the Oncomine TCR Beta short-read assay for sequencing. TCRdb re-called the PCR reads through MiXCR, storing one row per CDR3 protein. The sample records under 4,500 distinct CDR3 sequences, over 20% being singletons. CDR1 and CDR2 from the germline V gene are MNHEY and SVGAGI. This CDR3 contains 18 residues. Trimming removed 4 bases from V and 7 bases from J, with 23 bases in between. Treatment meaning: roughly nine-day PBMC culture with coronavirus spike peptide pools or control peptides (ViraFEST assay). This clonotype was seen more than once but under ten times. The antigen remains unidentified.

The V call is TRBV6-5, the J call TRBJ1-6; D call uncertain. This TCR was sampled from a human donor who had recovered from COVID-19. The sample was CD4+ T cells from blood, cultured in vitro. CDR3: CASSSLGGGLGNNSPLHF. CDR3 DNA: TGTGCCAGCAGTTCCCTGGGAGGCGGGTTGGGCAACAATTCACCCCTCCACTTT.